Shown below are 3 T cell receptor beta chains from a single sample sequenced in a study of cytomegalovirus exposure and HLA in healthy donors. This PCR relied on a set of 60 Vbeta primers and 13 Jbeta primers. Assay used: immunoSEQ multiplex PCR; TCRdb lists only in-frame clones, some missing. Here the sample spans some 170,000 clones, 9.5% being singletons. The source material was PBMCs. These receptors all come from a woman aged 25 to 39 in good health and CMV-seropositive.

This clone appeared a few times. V and J are TRBV18 and TRBJ2-3; tentatively, D is TRBD1 (5 bases). The V gene's germline CDR1 is KGHSH and CDR2 LQKENI. The CDR3 extends over 16 amino acids. V was trimmed by 6 bases and J by 0 bases, leaving 16 bases between them. The CDR3 DNA reads as TGTGCCAGCTCTACAAGGGGTGCCTCTAGCACAGATACGCAGTATTTT. This encodes CASSTRGASSTDTQYF.

This clone was counted a few times. DNA for the CDR3: TGCGCCAGCTGCTCAGGGGGCCAGGAGACCCAGTACTTC. It is translated as CASCSGGQETQYF. This chain links TRBV5-1 with TRBJ2-5, with 8 bases matching TRBD1. The CDR3 consists of 13 residues. J was trimmed by 5 bases and V by 7 bases; bases with no gene match: 7. The germline V gene encodes CDR1 SGHRS and CDR2 YFSETQ.

The chain recombines TRBV5-4 with TRBJ1-2; 9 bases are shared with TRBD1. The V and J ends lost 4 bases and 4 bases, in that order; junction bases with no gene match: 5. Germline assignment: CDR1 SGHNT and CDR2 YYREEE (reference sequence). The CDR3 is made up of 14 amino acids. The CDR3 reads CASSQGQGAYGYTF. The CDR3 DNA is TGTGCCAGCAGCCAGGGACAGGGAGCCTATGGCTACACCTTC.